This T cell receptor beta chain was obtained from a study of blood T cell repertoires in COVID-19 (dated by TCRdb to the early 2020s). In the study overall: The collaborator samples originated in the United States, Italy and Spain and spanned the acute and convalescent phases of COVID-19. Nearly every sample came with metadata listing a de-identified subject ID, COVID-19 status, age in years and sex. Subjects who had been exposed to COVID-19, were actively infected with it, or had recovered from it provided the deeply sampled blood TCRbeta repertoires that made up the dataset. The samples were drawn from the first 160 participants of the ongoing ImmuneRACE study and from 1,254 subjects provided by 6 global collaborators. The material from the prospective study consisted of cDNA or gDNA derived from T cells, B-cell-depleted T cells, or PBMCs. Where HLA class I and class II types were available, the types were taken from metadata supplied by the sample provider, not from assay-based typing. The repertoires were made available in a free public database intended to serve as a resource for research on the immune response to SARS-CoV-2.

Each collaborating institution followed its own protocols to collect whole blood in K2EDTA tubes. For TCRbeta analysis, collaborators shipped samples as frozen whole blood, isolated PBMCs, or DNA extracted from either of those sample types. The table lists this clone with a few counts. Its target antigen remains unknown. Base qualities are not recorded, but no much larger clone differs from it by a single base. The CDR3, from cysteine to phenylalanine, totals 15 residues. Only the CDR3 region is kept as DNA, spanning 45 bases read in frame from base 1. Based on the germline V gene (reference sequence), the CDR1 and CDR2 sequences are GTSNPN and SVGIG. The V end gives up 0 bases and the J end 4 bases, leaving 4 bases in the junction not matched to a gene. Overall study outcomes, separate from this receptor: How much clinical and demographic metadata was included differed by source and by participant, and the metadata was provided uncurated.

The immunoSEQ Assay, a bias-controlled multiplex PCR, was used to amplify TCRbeta CDR3 regions from genomic DNA. From the authors' description of their analysis: Nucleated cell counts per sample were estimated from amplification of reference gene primers within the assay. To quantify the absolute abundance of each unique TCRbeta CDR3 rearrangement, sequence reads were collapsed and filtered. For each sample, productive Simpson clonality was calculated as the square root of Simpson's diversity index across productive rearrangements. TCRdb stores this immuneACCESS table with in-frame sequences only. Part of the clones is absent; in the studies checked, under half of the shortfall reflects unresolved V genes, and no reason is known for the rest. The DNA was the basis for D and trimming; V, J and clone size are from that table. The sample contains some 150,000 clones, roughly 90% of them found a single time. 2.5% to 3.5% of the sample rests with the top ten.

Recombination connected TRBV30 to TRBJ2-3, with 10 junctional bases fitting TRBD2. Sequencing input: peripheral blood. The receptor was derived from a man aged 55 to 70 with acute or convalescent COVID-19. The sequence in DNA is TGTGCCTGGAGTGTTGCCGGACTAGCGGCAGATACGCAGTATTTT. This encodes CAWSVAGLAADTQYF.